This TCR beta chain emerged from a study of shared clonotypes between healthy human individuals (dated by TCRdb to the early 2020s). In terms of the full investigation: A few men and two women, aged 18 to 49 years, made up the cohort. Per donor, three plates each were used for CD4 naive and CD4 memory, two for CD8 naive, and one for CD8 memory. The study deeply sequenced blood TCR repertoires of about five healthy adults to estimate repertoire size and the extent of clonotype sharing between individuals. To increase sequencing depth and limit assay-specific biases, different laboratories used diverse techniques to prepare libraries and sequence TCR repertoires. Leukapheresis yielded between about 0.85 and 10 billion PBMCs per donor.

Study-wide conclusions, independent of this receptor: Compared with non-shared clonotypes, the clonotypes found in all four sorted-subset donors had higher generation probabilities. Incomplete sequencing was indicated by rarefaction of sorted-subset datasets, despite the large sequencing depth. Only blood was sampled, and tissue TCR repertoires likely differ from those in blood. Estimated clonotype richness was generally larger for naive than for memory subsets. Pairwise subsampling led to the expectation that sequencing depth would affect the degree of clonotype sharing among donors. When a handful of donors were compared, the shared fraction of clonotypes was roughly 4.8% for naive CD4, roughly 3.4% for naive CD8, about 2.5% for memory CD4, and 0.35% to 0.5% for memory CD8. Because the study included a small number of donors, the genetic and exposure-history diversity represented was limited.

On this clone itself: Its antigen is currently not known. One base away there is no much larger clone; base qualities are not given.

Using the deep immunoSEQ assay, multiplex PCR amplified TCR CDR3 regions from genomic DNA. Genomic DNA extracted from each cell subset was distributed evenly over all wells of several immunoSEQ 96-well plates, and each plate served as one replicate. For sorted subsets, each replicate PCR was loaded with roughly 190 ng genomic DNA, equivalent to some 31,000 T cell genomes. Purified libraries were quantified with a Qubit 3.0 fluorometer, sized on a Bioanalyzer 2100, and re-quantified with the KAPA Library Quantification kit. Every immunoSEQ 96-well plate was sequenced on a separate single-read 150-cycle Illumina NextSeq 550 flow cell. The authors processed their data as follows. Because the immunoSEQ output held only junctional sequences and lacked quality scores, the filtering could not match the filtering applied to full-length reads. To assign V/J genes and CDR3, sequences were annotated using PyIR, a Python wrapper for IgBLAST v1.9, with IMGT germline references. Reads with weak V/J assignments (E-value above 1e-6), missing CDR3, stop codons, out-of-frame junctions, or ambiguous translated residues were removed. V3J clonotypes were defined by identical inferred V gene, J gene, and CDR3 amino acid sequence. Percentage overlap between repertoires was calculated by dividing the number of shared unique clonotypes by the size of the smaller repertoire. Three approaches were used to assess repertoire richness: RTK rarefaction, the Chao1 estimator, and Recon v2.1 estimates of unobserved clonotypes. Generation probabilities were computed with OLGA for all TCRbeta clonotypes obtained by the gDNA method from several donors. Drawn from immuneACCESS, this table holds only the in-frame rearrangements with V and J called that TCRdb kept. Clones are partly lost; checked studies trace under half to an unresolved V gene and leave the rest unexplained. V and J calls and clone size are those listed in that table; D and trimming were worked out from the DNA. The sample table contains approximately 340,000 clones; only one count was recorded for around four fifths of them. The ten top clones hold over 9.5% of the sample.

The donors were healthy, HIV-negative adults who had no recently reported acute infections or vaccinations. Only Caucasian adults living in Nashville, Tennessee, USA were represented among the donors. Magnetic negative selection was used to enrich CD4+ T cells, after which naive cells were positively selected on CD45RA and the negative fraction became the memory subset. Blood was collected by leukapheresis, and PBMCs were isolated by Ficoll-Histopaque density gradient centrifugation and then cryopreserved in liquid nitrogen vapor phase. Analytical flow cytometry was used to check the purity and quantity of each magnetically sorted T cell population. Each sorted fraction had its genomic DNA isolated and then quantified by UV absorbance on a Nanodrop 2000c. The TCR was taken from a man aged 25-45 years in good health. Sequencing was carried out using memory CD4+ T cells sorted from blood. Sample cell subset or site, as interpreted from the label and publication: CD45RA-negative fraction.

The nucleotide sequence reads TGTGCCAGCAGCCCTCATCCCGGGGAGGCCTACGAGCAGTACTTC. Translated, this gives CASSPHPGEAYEQYF. This receptor chain uses TRBV7-2 and TRBJ2-7; TRBD2 is a possible D gene, resting on 6 matching bases. Cut back by 5 bases and 2 bases, the V and J ends lie 16 bases apart. CDR1 SGHTA and CDR2 FQGNSA are derived from the germline V gene. The CDR3 holds 15 amino acids from the cysteine to the phenylalanine. CDR3 DNA only is kept here, 45 bases in frame from base 1.